The clone carrying this TCR beta chain came up a few times. Time point noted: patch test 1, 2 weeks after DPC sensitization. Stated treatment: therapeutic diphenylcyclopropenone sensitization with weekly scalp DPC. These data come from a study of human T cells and chemical hapten exposure. TCRdb analysed the RACE reads with MiXCR anew, one entry per CDR3 protein. The sample lists around 190,000 distinct CDR3 sequences; approximately 20% were seen once. The sequenced sample was whole blood, obtained in connection with sensitization to the hapten diphenylcyclopropenone (DPC). The receptor's source is a woman aged 45-65 years with alopecia areata. Some clones in this sample may be carry-over from other donors' samples.

The CDR3 sequence: CASWTPKGSPWSPLHF. The CDR3 nucleotides are TGTGCCAGCTGGACCCCAAAGGGTTCACCGTGGTCACCCCTCCACTTT. This rearrangement joins TRBV27 to TRBJ1-6; D call uncertain. Germline loops: CDR1 MNHEY, CDR2 SMNVEV (reference sequence). The CDR3 consists of 16 residues. The V end was cut by 8 bases, the J end by 10 bases, with 24 bases between.